This T cell receptor (beta chain) was recovered during a study of CD4 T cells in relation to SARS-CoV-2 and coronaviruses (dated by TCRdb to about 2021). Study-wide context: The ViraFEST assay cultured PBMCs with antigen for roughly nine days, then sequenced TCR beta CDR3s to find antigen-specific clonal expansions. Across all 12 patients in the full convalescent cohort, ages ranged from about 21 to 75 years, with a median of 38. The approximately 12 convalescent patients included 8 males and 4 females; two subjects were Hispanic. Shared crossreactive spike epitopes were mapped to their HLA restriction using patient-derived lymphoblastoid cell lines. Memory CD4+ T cell crossreactivity between SARS-CoV-2 and common cold coronavirus spike proteins was assessed at the TCR clonotype level in the study. The Adaptive Biotechnologies TCR-sequencing kit was used to sequence samples from three pre-COVID donors and the naive versus memory experiments, whereas other data were Illumina-based. A different TCR-beta assay, based on Illumina, was used to sequence expansion assays from other donors in the study. Results and caveats for the whole study, not just this receptor: Because the crossreactivity analysis focused on spike protein, crossreactivity against other viral proteins was not assessed. Memory CD4+ clonotypes crossrecognizing SARS-CoV-2 and at least one common cold coronavirus spike were found in 60% to 75% of donors. Sequencing naive versus memory cells indicated that the assay picks up memory recall responses, not primary responses primed during culture. Pre-pandemic and post-infection samples were not both contributed by any donor, so tracing of the source of pre-existing responses was limited. Small numbers of patients and of tested TCRs limited the study. Crossreactive clones showed significantly weaker SARS-CoV-2-driven expansion than monoreactive clones, consistent with antigenic imprinting.

A note on this clone: Its antigen is currently not known. No much larger clonotype is one base removed from it; base qualities were not supplied.

DNA from CEF-cultured naive and memory CD4+ T cells underwent immunoSEQ TCR-beta sequencing at survey level. Concerning the study's data processing: Preprocessing removed nonproductive sequences and CDR3s not starting with C, not ending with F or W, or shorter than 7 amino acids. The MANAFEST web app was used to call antigen-specific clonotypes on the basis of expansion compared with the reference and with other culture wells. A clone was considered positive if significant expansion relative to the reference culture was observed in 2 of 3 replicate wells at an FDR below 0.05. To be called positive, a clone also had to show significant expansion compared with every other tandem well and an odds ratio greater than 5. Cultured and uncultured naive and memory CD4+ repertoires were searched for previously identified spike- and CEF-reactive CDR3s. CDR3 homology was quantified as pairwise Levenshtein distance, calculated with the stringdist R package after three terminal residues were trimmed from each end. TCRdb obtained this table from immuneACCESS and retained in-frame rearrangements with V and J assigned. These tables miss some clones; where compared with another copy, unresolved V genes account for less than half of the shortfall, and the remainder is unexplained. V and J calls and clone size follow that table, whereas D and trimming were derived from the DNA. In this sample the table shows around 45,000 clones, over 75% of which occur a single time. The ten most abundant clones make up about 1.3% of the sample.

Naive and memory CD4+ T cells were separated from cryopreserved PBMCs through CD4 enrichment, which was followed by EasySep naive CD4+ T cell enrichment. Sorted naive or memory CD4+ T cells (about 9.6 x 10^4) were cultured 1:1 with T cell-depleted PBMCs and CEF peptides for about ten days. Triplicate replicate wells were generally used for each peptide culture condition. Ficoll-Paque PLUS gradient centrifugation was used to isolate PBMCs from either whole blood or leukapheresis product. PBMCs were either cryopreserved at -140 degrees C or used fresh in the expansion assay. The QIAamp Micro DNA Kit was used to extract genomic DNA from the CD4+ T cells. CDR1 is given as MDHEN and CDR2 as SYDVKM, both from the germline V gene. V and J lose 7 bases and 2 bases, and a span of 18 bases separates them. Measured from the cysteine to the phenylalanine, the CDR3 is 16 residues long. Left in the record is the CDR3 DNA by itself, 48 bases read in frame from the first base.

The sequenced sample consisted of naive CD4+ T cells from PBMCs, cultured in vitro. Per the publication, the cell subset or site label means: naive CD4+ T cells isolated by negative enrichment. The sequence came from an adult with COVID-19. Recombination linked TRBV28 to TRBJ2-1; the D gene is possibly TRBD1 or TRBD2, each agreeing over 6 bases. The DNA reads as follows: TGTGCCAGCATTCCTCCGGGGGCGGGTACCTACAATGAGCAGTTCTTC. Its coded protein is CASIPPGAGTYNEQFF.